Sequencing of this T cell receptor beta chain was carried out in a study of T cell responses to AZD1222 COVID-19 vaccine. Generated by immunoSEQ multiplex PCR, the TCRdb table keeps only in-frame clones and is missing some. The sample has 180,000 or so clones; around 90% are singletons. This clone has just one count. Germline CDR1 SGHRS, CDR2 YFSETQ. V was cut by 4 bases and J by 1 base, with 7 bases left in between. This CDR3 has 13 residues. The chain recombines TRBV5-1 with TRBJ2-3; the D gene is possibly TRBD1 (5 bases). The origin of this receptor is an adult who received the AZD1222 COVID-19 vaccine. The sequencing used peripheral blood, collected 28 days after the second AZD1222 dose. CDR3 loop: CASSLTGTDTQYF. For the CDR3, the DNA is TGCGCCAGCAGCCTGACAGGCACAGATACGCAGTATTTT.